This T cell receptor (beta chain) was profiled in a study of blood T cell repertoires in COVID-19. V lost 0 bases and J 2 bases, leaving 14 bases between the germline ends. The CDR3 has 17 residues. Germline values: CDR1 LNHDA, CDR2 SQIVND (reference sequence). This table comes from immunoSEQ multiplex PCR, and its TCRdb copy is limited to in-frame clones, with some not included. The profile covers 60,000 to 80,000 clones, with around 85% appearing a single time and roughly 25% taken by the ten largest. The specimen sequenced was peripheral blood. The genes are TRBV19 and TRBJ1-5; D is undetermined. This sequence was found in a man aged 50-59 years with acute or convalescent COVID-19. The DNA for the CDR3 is TGTGCCAGTAGTATAGATCAGCGGCCATCGGGCAATCAGCCCCAGCATTTT. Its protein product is CASSIDQRPSGNQPQHF.